Listed below are T cell receptor beta chains from one sample, sequenced in a study of CD8 T cells in Susac syndrome. Each CDR3 protein is one row after TCRdb ran MiXCR on the immunoSEQ multiplex PCR reads. The sample has fewer than 200,000 distinct CDR3 sequences; 90% to 95% are singletons. The sequencing input was CD4+ T cells from PBMCs. Receptor source: a human donor in good health. The CDR3 runs from the conserved cysteine through the conserved F or W. D genes are given only for firm matches. Size tells how often a clone was seen (once, few, many) or the class of an expanded clone, and some rows leave it out.

TRBJ2-3,few,.,TRBV6-2/TRBV6-3,CASRGGGTDTQYF,TGTGCCAGCCGTGGTGGCGGAACAGATACGCAGTATTTT
TRBJ1-5,.,.,TRBV2,CASSREQVNQPQHF,TGTGCCAGCAGTAGGGAACAGGTAAATCAGCCCCAGCATTTT
TRBJ1-6,.,TRBD1,TRBV27,CASSLRGQAASPLHF,TGTGCCAGCAGTTTAAGAGGACAGGCGGCTTCACCCCTCCACTTT
TRBJ1-4,.,.,TRBV5-6,CASSFRDLKKLFF,TGTGCCAGCAGCTTCAGGGATTTGAAAAAACTGTTTTTT
TRBJ1-2,.,.,TRBV7-9,CASSLVGTSIGYTF,TGTGCCAGCAGCTTAGTGGGCACCTCGATCGGCTACACCTTC
TRBJ1-2,.,.,TRBV12-3/TRBV12-4,CASSLDMRGYTF,TGTGCCAGCAGTCTAGATATGCGGGGCTACACCTTC
TRBJ1-5,.,TRBD1,TRBV4-2,CASSHLQIGQGNQPQHF,TGTGCCAGCAGCCATCTGCAGATCGGACAGGGAAATCAGCCCCAGCATTTT
TRBJ2-7,once,.,TRBV7-6,CASSPISGVSYEQYF,TGTGCCAGCAGCCCCATTAGCGGCGTCTCCTACGAGCAGTACTTC
TRBJ2-1,.,TRBD1,TRBV4-3,CASSQDDRGNHNEQFF,TGCGCCAGCAGCCAAGACGACAGGGGTAACCACAATGAGCAGTTCTTC
TRBJ1-1,.,.,TRBV27,CASSLYRENTEAFF,TGTGCCAGCAGTTTATACAGGGAGAACACTGAAGCTTTCTTT
TRBJ2-5,.,.,TRBV5-6,CASSLRRQTQVAQYF,TGTGCCAGCAGCTTAAGAAGACAGACCCAAGTGGCCCAGTACTTC
TRBJ1-1,once,.,TRBV18,CASSPFGKATEAFF,TGTGCCAGCTCACCTTTCGGTAAGGCCACTGAAGCTTTCTTT
TRBJ1-1,.,.,TRBV9,CASSVGAGSLNTEAFF,TGTGCCAGCAGCGTAGGGGCAGGGTCCCTGAACACTGAAGCTTTCTTT
TRBJ2-5,once,.,TRBV28,CASLSFSTQYF,TGTGCCAGCTTGTCCTTTTCGACCCAGTACTTC
TRBJ1-2,.,TRBD1,TRBV7-2,CASSLRLRGQGYNYGYTF,TGTGCCAGCAGCTTAAGACTGCGGGGACAGGGTTATAACTATGGCTACACCTTC
TRBJ2-5,.,.,TRBV29-1,CSVERVETQYF,TGCAGCGTTGAGCGGGTTGAGACCCAGTACTTC
TRBJ2-5,.,TRBD2,TRBV12-3/TRBV12-4,CASRRPSGLVETQYF,TGTGCCAGCAGACGACCCTCGGGACTAGTGGAGACCCAGTACTTC
TRBJ1-1,.,.,TRBV4-3,CASSQARVPLNTEAFF,TGCGCCAGCAGCCAGGCAAGGGTGCCCCTTAACACTGAAGCTTTCTTT
TRBJ2-3,once,.,TRBV5-4,CASSLFGGGQTDTQYF,TGTGCCAGCAGCTTGTTTGGCGGGGGACAAACAGATACGCAGTATTTT
TRBJ2-7,once,.,TRBV30,CAWSVTAYEQYF,TGTGCCTGGAGTGTAACAGCCTACGAGCAGTACTTC
TRBJ1-6,.,.,TRBV13,CASSPGGTYNSPLHF,TGTGCCAGCAGCCCCGGGGGGACCTATAATTCACCCCTCCACTTT
TRBJ1-1,.,.,TRBV7-8,CASILQSWSTEAFF,TGTGCCAGCATCCTACAGAGTTGGAGCACTGAAGCTTTCTTT
TRBJ1-6,.,TRBD1,TRBV20-1,CSARISGGDSPLHF,TGCAGTGCTAGGATTTCAGGGGGCGATTCACCCCTCCACTTT
TRBJ2-5,.,TRBD2,TRBV12-3/TRBV12-4,CASRGLAGGVQETQYF,TGTGCCAGCAGGGGACTAGCGGGGGGTGTTCAAGAGACCCAGTACTTC
TRBJ2-5,few,.,TRBV3-1,CASSQDPDSQYF,TGTGCCAGCAGCCAAGATCCGGACAGTCAGTACTTC
TRBJ2-1,.,.,TRBV5-1,CASSLVARWNEQFF,TGCGCCAGCAGCTTGGTGGCCCGATGGAATGAGCAGTTCTTC
TRBJ1-2,.,.,TRBV4-1,CASSQALGEWNGYTF,TGCGCCAGCAGCCAGGCCCTCGGGGAGTGGAATGGCTACACCTTC
TRBJ2-2,.,.,TRBV24-1,CATSDLRGGVRELFF,TGTGCCACCAGTGATTTGCGGGGAGGTGTCCGGGAGCTGTTTTTT
TRBJ2-7,once,.,TRBV28,CASSLGGGQYF,TGTGCCAGCAGTTTAGGAGGCGGTCAGTACTTC
TRBJ1-5,.,.,TRBV5-4,CASSFWGKGPQHF,TGTGCCAGCAGCTTCTGGGGAAAGGGGCCCCAGCATTTT
TRBJ2-5,few,.,TRBV5-6,CASSLGRRETQYF,TGTGCCAGCAGCTTGGGCCGAAGAGAGACCCAGTACTTC
TRBJ1-5,.,.,TRBV12-3/TRBV12-4,CASSLGFGNQPQHF,TGTGCCAGCAGTTTGGGATTTGGCAATCAGCCCCAGCATTTT
TRBJ2-3,.,.,TRBV28,CASRQPSTDTQYF,TGTGCCAGCAGGCAACCCAGCACAGATACGCAGTATTTT
TRBJ1-2,.,TRBD1,TRBV30,CAWRTGTGDNYGYTF,TGTGCCTGGAGGACCGGGACAGGGGACAACTATGGCTACACCTTC
TRBJ2-3,.,TRBD2,TRBV6-2/TRBV6-3,CASSYFGGSSTDTQYF,TGTGCCAGCAGTTACTTCGGGGGGAGTAGCACAGATACGCAGTATTTT
TRBJ2-3,.,.,TRBV29-1,CSVVGYTDTQYF,TGCAGCGTTGTCGGATACACAGATACGCAGTATTTT
TRBJ1-1,few,.,TRBV12-3/TRBV12-4,CASSFGQRNTEAFF,TGTGCCAGCAGTTTCGGGCAGAGGAACACTGAAGCTTTCTTT
TRBJ1-6,.,.,TRBV6-5,CASSYRSNNSPLHF,TGTGCCAGCAGTTACAGATCAAATAATTCACCCCTCCACTTT
TRBJ1-5,.,.,TRBV28,CASSLDGAGNQPQHF,TGTGCCAGCAGTTTGGACGGGGCTGGCAATCAGCCCCAGCATTTT
TRBJ2-2,.,.,TRBV29-1,CSVQDLKFGTGELFF,TGCAGCGTACAGGACTTAAAGTTTGGTACCGGGGAGCTGTTTTTT
TRBJ2-5,once,.,TRBV12-3/TRBV12-4,CASSFSDRHQETQYF,TGTGCCAGCAGTTTCTCCGACAGGCACCAAGAGACCCAGTACTTC
TRBJ2-3,.,.,TRBV20-1,CSASRITDTQYF,TGCAGCGCTTCGCGAATCACAGATACGCAGTATTTT
TRBJ2-7,.,.,TRBV5-1,CASSLTGKEQYF,TGCGCCAGCAGCTTGACAGGGAAAGAGCAGTACTTC